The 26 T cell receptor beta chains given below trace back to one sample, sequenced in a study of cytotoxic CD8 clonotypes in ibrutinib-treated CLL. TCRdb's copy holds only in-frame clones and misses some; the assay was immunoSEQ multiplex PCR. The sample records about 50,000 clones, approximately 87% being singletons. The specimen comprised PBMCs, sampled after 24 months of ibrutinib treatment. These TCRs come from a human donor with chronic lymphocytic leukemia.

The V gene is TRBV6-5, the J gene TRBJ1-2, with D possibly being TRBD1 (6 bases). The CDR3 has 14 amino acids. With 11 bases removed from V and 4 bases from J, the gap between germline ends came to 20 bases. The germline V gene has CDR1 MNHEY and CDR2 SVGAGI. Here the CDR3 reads CASRPGHSTYGYTF. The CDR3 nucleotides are TGTGCCTCACGTCCGGGACACTCTACCTATGGCTACACCTTC.

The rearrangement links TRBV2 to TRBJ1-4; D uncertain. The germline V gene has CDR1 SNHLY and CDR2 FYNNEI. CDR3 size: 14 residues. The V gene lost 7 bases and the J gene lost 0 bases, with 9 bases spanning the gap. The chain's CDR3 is CASKPQTTNEKLFF. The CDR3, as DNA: TGTGCCAGCAAACCCCAGACAACTAATGAAAAACTGTTTTTT.

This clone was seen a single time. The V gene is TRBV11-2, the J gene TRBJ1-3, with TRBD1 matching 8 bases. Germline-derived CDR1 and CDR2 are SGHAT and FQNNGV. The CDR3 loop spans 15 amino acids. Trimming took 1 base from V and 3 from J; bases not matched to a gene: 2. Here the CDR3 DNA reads TGTGCCAGCAGCTTAGCGGGACAGGATGGAAACACCATATATTTT. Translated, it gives CASSLAGQDGNTIYF.

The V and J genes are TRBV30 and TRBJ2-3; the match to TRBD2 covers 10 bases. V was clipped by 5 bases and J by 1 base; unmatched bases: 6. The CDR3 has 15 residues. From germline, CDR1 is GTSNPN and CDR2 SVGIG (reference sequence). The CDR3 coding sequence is TGTGCCTGGGGGGGACTAGCGATAGGCACAGATACGCAGTATTTT. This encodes CAWGGLAIGTDTQYF.

The CDR3 bases are TGTGCCAGCAGCTCCCCTAGACAGGGGACCGGGGAGCTGTTTTTT. Amino acid sequence: CASSSPRQGTGELFF. The chain combines TRBV11-2 with TRBJ2-2, with 8 bases matching TRBD1. The CDR3 covers 15 residues. Germline loops: CDR1 SGHAT, CDR2 FQNNGV. The V and J ends lost 4 bases and 5 bases, in that order; junction bases with no gene match: 6. Drawing the rest from reference TRBV11-2 and TRBJ2-2, the complete variable domain is EAGVAQSPRYKIIEKRQSVAFWCNPISGHATLYWYQQILGQGPKLLIQFQNNGVVDDSQLPKDRFSAERLKGVDSTLKIQPAKLEDSAVYLCASSSPRQGTGELFFGEGSRLTVL.

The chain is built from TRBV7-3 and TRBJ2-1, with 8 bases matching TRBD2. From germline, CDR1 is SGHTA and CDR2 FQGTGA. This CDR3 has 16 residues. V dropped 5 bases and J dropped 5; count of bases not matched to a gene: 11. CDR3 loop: CASSPGSSGWDNEQFF. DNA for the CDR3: TGTGCCAGCAGCCCCGGGTCTAGCGGGTGGGACAATGAGCAGTTCTTC. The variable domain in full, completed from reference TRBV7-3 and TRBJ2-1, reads GAGVSQTPSNKVTEKGKYVELRCDPISGHTALYWYRQSLGQGPEFLIYFQGTGAADDSGLPNDRFFAVRPEGSVSTLKIQRTERGDSAVYLCASSPGSSGWDNEQFFGPGTRLTVL.

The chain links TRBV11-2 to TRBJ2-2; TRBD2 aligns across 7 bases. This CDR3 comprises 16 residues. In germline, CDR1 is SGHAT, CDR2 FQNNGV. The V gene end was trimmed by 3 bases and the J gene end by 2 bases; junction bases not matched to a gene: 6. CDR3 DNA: TGTGCCAGCAGCTTTCGGCTAGCGGACAACACCGGGGAGCTGTTTTTT. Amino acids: CASSFRLADNTGELFF.

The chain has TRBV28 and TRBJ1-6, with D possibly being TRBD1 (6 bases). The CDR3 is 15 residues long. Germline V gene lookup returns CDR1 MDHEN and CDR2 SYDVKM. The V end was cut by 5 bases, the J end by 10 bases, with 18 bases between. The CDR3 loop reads CASSATTGINSPLHF. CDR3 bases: TGTGCCAGCAGTGCGACCACAGGGATAAACTCACCCCTCCACTTT. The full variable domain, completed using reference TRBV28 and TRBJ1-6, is DVKVTQSSRYLVKRTGEKVFLECVQDMDHENMFWYRQDPGLGLRLIYFSYDVKMKEKGDIPEGYSVSREKKERFSLILESASTNQTSMYLCASSATTGINSPLHFGNGTRLTVT.

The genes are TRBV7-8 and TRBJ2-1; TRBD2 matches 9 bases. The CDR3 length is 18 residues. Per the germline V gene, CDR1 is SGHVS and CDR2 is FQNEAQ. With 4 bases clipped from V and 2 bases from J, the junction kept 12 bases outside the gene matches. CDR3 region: CASSSSAGGPNPYNEQFF. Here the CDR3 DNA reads TGTGCCAGCAGCTCGTCGGCGGGAGGGCCTAATCCCTACAATGAGCAGTTCTTC.

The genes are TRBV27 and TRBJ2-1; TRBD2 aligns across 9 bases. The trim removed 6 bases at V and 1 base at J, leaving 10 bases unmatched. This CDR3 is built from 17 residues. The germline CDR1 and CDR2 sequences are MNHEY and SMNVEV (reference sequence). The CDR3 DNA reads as TGTGCCAGCAGCACAACCTCGGGACTAGCATCCTACAATGAGCAGTTCTTC. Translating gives CASSTTSGLASYNEQFF.

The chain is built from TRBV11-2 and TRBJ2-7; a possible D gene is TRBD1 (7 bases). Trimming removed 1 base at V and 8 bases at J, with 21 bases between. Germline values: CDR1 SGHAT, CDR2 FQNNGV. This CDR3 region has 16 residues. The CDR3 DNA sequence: TGTGCCAGCAGCTTAGCCCCTAGGGAGCCAGGGGGGAAGCAGTACTTC. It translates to CASSLAPREPGGKQYF.

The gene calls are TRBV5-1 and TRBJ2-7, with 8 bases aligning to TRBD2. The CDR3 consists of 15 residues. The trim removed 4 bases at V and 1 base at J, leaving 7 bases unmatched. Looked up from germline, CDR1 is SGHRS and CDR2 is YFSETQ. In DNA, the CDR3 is TGCGCCAGCAGCCCCCGGTTAGCGGGATCCTACGAGCAGTACTTC. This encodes CASSPRLAGSYEQYF.

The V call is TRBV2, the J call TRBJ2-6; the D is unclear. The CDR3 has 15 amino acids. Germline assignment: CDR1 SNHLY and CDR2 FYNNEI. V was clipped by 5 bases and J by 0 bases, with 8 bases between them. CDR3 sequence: CASSPPGSGANVLTF. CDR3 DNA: TGTGCCAGCAGTCCCCCCGGCTCTGGGGCCAACGTCCTGACTTTC.

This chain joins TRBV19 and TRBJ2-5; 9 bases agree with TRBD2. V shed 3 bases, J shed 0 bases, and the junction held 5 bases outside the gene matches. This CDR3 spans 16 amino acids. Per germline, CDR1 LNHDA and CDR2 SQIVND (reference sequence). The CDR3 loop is CASSIFSGGYQETQYF. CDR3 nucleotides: TGTGCCAGTAGTATTTTCAGCGGGGGGTACCAAGAGACCCAGTACTTC.

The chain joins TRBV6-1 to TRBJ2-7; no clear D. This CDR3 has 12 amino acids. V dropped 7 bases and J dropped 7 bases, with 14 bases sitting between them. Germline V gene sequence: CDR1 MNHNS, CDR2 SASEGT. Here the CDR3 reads CASTIGVGEQYF. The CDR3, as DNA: TGTGCCAGCACAATTGGGGTAGGAGAGCAGTACTTC.

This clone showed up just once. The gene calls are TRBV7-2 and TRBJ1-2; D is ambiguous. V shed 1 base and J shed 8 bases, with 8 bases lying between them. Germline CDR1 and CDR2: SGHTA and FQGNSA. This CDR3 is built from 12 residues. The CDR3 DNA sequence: TGTGCCAGCAGCTTAGGTGTGTTAGGCTACACCTTC. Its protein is CASSLGVLGYTF.

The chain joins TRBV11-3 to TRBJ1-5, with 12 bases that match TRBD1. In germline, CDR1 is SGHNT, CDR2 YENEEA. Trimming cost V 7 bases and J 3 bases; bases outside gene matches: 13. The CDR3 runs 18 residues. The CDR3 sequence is CASTLPGGTGGVNQPQHF. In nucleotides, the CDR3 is TGTGCCAGCACCTTGCCTGGGGGGACAGGGGGCGTCAATCAGCCCCAGCATTTT.

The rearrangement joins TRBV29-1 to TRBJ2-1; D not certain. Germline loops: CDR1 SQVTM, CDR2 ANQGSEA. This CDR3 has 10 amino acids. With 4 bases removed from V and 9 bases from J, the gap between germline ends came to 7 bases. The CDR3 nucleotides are TGCAGCGTTGCCCATCTTGAGCAGTTCTTC. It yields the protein CSVAHLEQFF.

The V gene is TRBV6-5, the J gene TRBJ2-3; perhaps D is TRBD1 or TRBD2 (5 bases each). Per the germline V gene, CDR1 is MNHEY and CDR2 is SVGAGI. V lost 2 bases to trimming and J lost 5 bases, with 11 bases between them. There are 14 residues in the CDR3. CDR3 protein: CASSYGTIRDTQYF. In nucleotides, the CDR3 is TGTGCCAGCAGTTACGGGACGATCAGAGATACGCAGTATTTT.

The CDR3 bases are TGTGCCAGTAGTATTCGACAGTCCTACGAGCAGTACTTC. Residues: CASSIRQSYEQYF. The chain links TRBV19 to TRBJ2-7, with D perhaps TRBD1 (5 bases). From germline, CDR1 is LNHDA and CDR2 SQIVND (reference sequence). CDR3 length: 13 residues. Trimming stripped 3 bases from V and 1 base from J, with 7 bases between.

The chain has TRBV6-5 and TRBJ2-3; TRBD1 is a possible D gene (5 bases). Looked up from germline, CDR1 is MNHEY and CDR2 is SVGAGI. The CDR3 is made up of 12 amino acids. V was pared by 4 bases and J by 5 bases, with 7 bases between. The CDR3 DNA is TGTGCCAGCAGTTCTACAGGAGATACGCAGTATTTT. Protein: CASSSTGDTQYF.

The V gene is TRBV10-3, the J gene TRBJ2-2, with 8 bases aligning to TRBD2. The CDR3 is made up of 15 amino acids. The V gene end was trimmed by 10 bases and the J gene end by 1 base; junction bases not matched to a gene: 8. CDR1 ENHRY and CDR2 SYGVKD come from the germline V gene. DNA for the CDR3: TGTGCCACCCGAGCGGGAGTAATGAACACCGGGGAGCTGTTTTTT. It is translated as CATRAGVMNTGELFF.

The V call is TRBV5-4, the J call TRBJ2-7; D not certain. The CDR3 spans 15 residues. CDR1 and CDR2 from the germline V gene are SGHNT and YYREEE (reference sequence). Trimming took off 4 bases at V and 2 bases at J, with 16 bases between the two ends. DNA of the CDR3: TGTGCCAGCAGCCCCGTCCCACTTCCAACCTACGAGCAGTACTTC. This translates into CASSPVPLPTYEQYF.

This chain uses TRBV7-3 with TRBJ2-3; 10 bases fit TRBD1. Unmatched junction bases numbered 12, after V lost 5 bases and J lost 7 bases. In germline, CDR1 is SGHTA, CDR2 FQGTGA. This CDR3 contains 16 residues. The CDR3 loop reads CASSLAGTGVTNTQYF. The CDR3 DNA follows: TGTGCCAGCAGCCTCGCCGGGACAGGGGTCACGAATACGCAGTATTTT.

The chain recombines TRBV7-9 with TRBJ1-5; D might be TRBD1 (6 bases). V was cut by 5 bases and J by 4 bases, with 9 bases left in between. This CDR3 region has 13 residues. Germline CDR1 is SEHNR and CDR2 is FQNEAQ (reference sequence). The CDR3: CASSPDSNQPQHF. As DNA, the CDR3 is TGTGCCAGCAGCCCGGACAGTAATCAGCCCCAGCATTTT.

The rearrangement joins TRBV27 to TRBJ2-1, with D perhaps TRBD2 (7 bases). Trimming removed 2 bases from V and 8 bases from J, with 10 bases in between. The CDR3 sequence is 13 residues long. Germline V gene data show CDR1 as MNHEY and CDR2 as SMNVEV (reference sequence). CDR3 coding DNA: TGTGCCAGCAGTTTAGGGGGGGCAGATGAGCAGTTCTTC. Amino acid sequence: CASSLGGADEQFF.